A selection of T cell receptor beta chains follows, all from one sample in a study of blood T cell repertoires in COVID-19. Profiled with immunoSEQ multiplex PCR; TCRdb holds only in-frame clones, not every one. The sample consists of about 160,000 clones, about 85% of them appearing once. Specimen: peripheral blood. Every receptor here comes from a human donor with acute or convalescent COVID-19. The donor label of this sample is uncertain. Each CDR3 is given with its conserved first and last residue. A D gene is named only where the DNA matches it firmly. Some rows have no size entry. The others give once, few or many, or a class for an expanded clone.

clone_size,j_call,v_call,d_call,cdr3_nt,cdr3_aa
.,TRBJ1-6,TRBV5-1,TRBD1,TGCGCCAGCAGCCAAACAGGGGGCCTTGGCAATTCACCCCTCCACTTT,CASSQTGGLGNSPLHF
.,TRBJ2-3,TRBV6-5,.,TGTGCCAGCTTCCAGGTTTCTAGCACAGATACGCAGTATTTT,CASFQVSSTDTQYF
.,TRBJ1-5,TRBV6-2/TRBV6-3,.,TGTGCCAGCAGTTACTCCCCCGTCCGTAGCAATCAGCCCCAGCATTTT,CASSYSPVRSNQPQHF
.,TRBJ2-3,TRBV7-9,.,TGTGCCAGCAACCCCTCCAGGGGGGCTGAAGATACGCAGTATTTT,CASNPSRGAEDTQYF
.,TRBJ1-6,TRBV3-1/TRBV3-2,TRBD1,TGTGCCAGCAGCCAGGGACAGTATAATTCACCCCTCCACTTT,CASSQGQYNSPLHF
.,TRBJ1-2,TRBV7-2,TRBD1,TGTGCCAGCAGCTACCGACAGGGGGCCCTTGGCTACACCTTC,CASSYRQGALGYTF
.,TRBJ1-1,TRBV12-3/TRBV12-4,TRBD1,TGTGCCAGCAGGATGGGACAGGGAGACGCTTTCTTT,CASRMGQGDAFF
.,TRBJ1-1,TRBV18,TRBD1,TGTGCCAGCTCACCACAGGGGGCGCGTACTGAAGCTTTCTTT,CASSPQGARTEAFF
.,TRBJ1-2,TRBV6-1,.,TGTGCCAGCAGTGACGGGGGGGCGCTAGGTCGGGGCTACACCTTC,CASSDGGALGRGYTF
.,TRBJ1-2,TRBV20-1,.,TGCAGGCCGGGTAACTATGGCTACACCTTC,CRPGNYGYTF
.,TRBJ2-3,TRBV9,TRBD2,TGTGCCAGCTCAGCGGGGGGCGGGACAGATACGCAGTATTTT,CASSAGGGTDTQYF
.,TRBJ2-2,TRBV5-1,.,TGCGCCAGCAGCTTATTGCCCCAGGGAAACACCGGGGAGCTGTTTTTT,CASSLLPQGNTGELFF
.,TRBJ1-2,TRBV5-6,.,TGTGCCAGCAGCTTGCTAACGACTAACTATGGCTACACCTTC,CASSLLTTNYGYTF
.,TRBJ1-1,TRBV3-1/TRBV3-2,TRBD1,TGTGCCAGCAGCCCCTACAGGGGTGCGAACACTGAAGCTTTCTTT,CASSPYRGANTEAFF
.,TRBJ2-5,TRBV5-1,TRBD2,TGCGCCAGCAGCCCGACCGGGACTAGCGGGCGAGAGACCCAGTACTTC,CASSPTGTSGRETQYF
.,TRBJ2-3,TRBV9,TRBD2,TGTGCCAGCAGCGCCAGCGGGGTGACCACAGATACGCAGTATTTT,CASSASGVTTDTQYF
.,TRBJ2-5,TRBV28,.,TGTGCCAGCAGTTTAGCGGTTGCCCAAGAGACCCAGTACTTC,CASSLAVAQETQYF
.,TRBJ2-7,TRBV12-3/TRBV12-4,TRBD1,TGTGCCAGCAGTTTAAACAGGGGCTACGAGCAGTACTTC,CASSLNRGYEQYF
.,TRBJ1-5,TRBV9,.,TGTGCCAGCAGCGTAGAAGGATGGCGAGACAGCACCTCTAGCAATCAGCCCCAGCATTTT,CASSVEGWRDSTSSNQPQHF
few,TRBJ2-5,TRBV3-1/TRBV3-2,.,TGTGCCAGCAGCCAAGGAGGTTCCCAAGAGACCCAGTACTTC,CASSQGGSQETQYF
.,TRBJ1-1,TRBV3-1/TRBV3-2,TRBD1,TGTGCCAGCAGCCCTCAACAGGGGGCGCGGGCTGAAGCTTTCTTT,CASSPQQGARAEAFF
.,TRBJ2-7,TRBV9,.,TGTGCCAGCAGCTCGACAGGATACGAGCAGTACTTC,CASSSTGYEQYF
.,TRBJ2-1,TRBV5-1,TRBD2,TGCGCCAGCAGCCCTGAAGGACTAGACAATGAGCAGTTCTTC,CASSPEGLDNEQFF
few,TRBJ1-2,TRBV12-3/TRBV12-4,TRBD1,TGTGCCAGTTCCAGGGGGGACTATGGCTACACCTTC,CASSRGDYGYTF
once,TRBJ2-7,TRBV21-1,.,TGTGCCAGCAGCAATCGAAAGTTTATAGCGGCAAAAACCTACGAGCAGTACTTC,CASSNRKFIAAKTYEQYF
once,TRBJ2-5,TRBV6-5,.,TGTGCCAGCAGTTACTCGAGAGGTGTGAAGACCCAGTACTTC,CASSYSRGVKTQYF
.,TRBJ2-7,TRBV3-1/TRBV3-2,TRBD1,TGTGCCAGCAGCCACGACAGGGCCCCCTACGAGCAGTACTTC,CASSHDRAPYEQYF
few,TRBJ2-5,TRBV1,.,TGCACCAGCAGCCCGATAGCGGGGAGGGGGGAGACCCAGTACTTC,CTSSPIAGRGETQYF
.,TRBJ1-1,TRBV12-5,.,TGTGCTAGTGGTTTGGCGCAGGTCACTGAAGCTTTCTTT,CASGLAQVTEAFF
.,TRBJ1-4,TRBV7-2,TRBD1,TGTGCCAGCAGCCGGGGACAGATTAATGAAAAACTGTTTTTT,CASSRGQINEKLFF
.,TRBJ2-1,TRBV27,.,TGTGCCAGCAGTTACCAGGACTCATATGTGGGAAATGAGCAGTTCTTC,CASSYQDSYVGNEQFF
.,TRBJ1-4,TRBV5-6,TRBD1,TGTGCCAGCAGCTTGAGGGGGACAGCCGGGGAAGAAAAACTGTTTTTT,CASSLRGTAGEEKLFF
.,TRBJ2-1,TRBV4-1,.,TGCGCCAGCAGCCAAGACGGACAGGGACTAAGCTCCTACAATGAGCAGTTCTTC,CASSQDGQGLSSYNEQFF
.,TRBJ1-4,TRBV7-9,.,TGTGCCAGCAGCCAAGGGACAACGCGCGCCGAAAAACTGTTTTTT,CASSQGTTRAEKLFF
few,TRBJ2-3,TRBV19,.,TGTGCCAGTAGTCCTGAGCGGGTCGGGACAGATACGCAGTATTTT,CASSPERVGTDTQYF
.,TRBJ1-5,TRBV18,TRBD1,TGTGCCAGCTCAAAGGACAGGGCGGGAGGCAATCAGCCCCAGCATTTT,CASSKDRAGGNQPQHF
.,TRBJ2-5,TRBV7-3,.,TGTGCCAGCAGCTTAACAGGCCAGGGAGAGACCCAGTACTTC,CASSLTGQGETQYF
once,TRBJ1-6,TRBV3-1/TRBV3-2,TRBD1,TGTGCCAGCAGCACGACAGGGTTTGGTTCACCCCTCCACTTT,CASSTTGFGSPLHF
.,TRBJ1-2,TRBV28,.,TGTGCCAGCAGTTTATCCGCAACGGGGGGCTATGGCTACACCTTC,CASSLSATGGYGYTF
few,TRBJ1-2,TRBV12-5,.,TGTGCTAGTGGCTCAGGGAGGATTCTAAAGTCCTATGGCTACACCTTC,CASGSGRILKSYGYTF
.,TRBJ1-5,TRBV5-5,.,TGTGCCAGCAGCTTGGACAACCTGGCCGGGCAGCCCCAGCATTTT,CASSLDNLAGQPQHF
.,TRBJ2-5,TRBV29-1,.,TGCAGCGTTGTCGAGGGCCCGGAGACCCAGTACTTC,CSVVEGPETQYF
.,TRBJ1-2,TRBV2,.,TGTGCCAGCATCAGAGGGCACGGTAACTATGGCTACACCTTC,CASIRGHGNYGYTF
once,TRBJ2-2,TRBV9,TRBD1,TGTGCCAGCAGCCCCCGGGACAGACCACTCACCGGGGAGCTGTTTTTT,CASSPRDRPLTGELFF
.,TRBJ2-1,TRBV7-2,.,TGTGCCAGCAGCTTATGGACAATGAATGAGCAGTTCTTC,CASSLWTMNEQFF
.,TRBJ1-2,TRBV3-1/TRBV3-2,.,TGTGCCAGCAGCCATGTAACAGGCTATGGCTACACCTTC,CASSHVTGYGYTF
.,TRBJ1-4,TRBV15,TRBD1,TGTGCCACCAGCAGAGAAGGGACAGTCGAAAAACTGTTTTTT,CATSREGTVEKLFF